This T cell receptor (beta chain) was documented in a study of CD8+CD57+ T cells in acquired aplastic anemia (dated by TCRdb to the late 2010s). Looking at the study overall: Extracted DNA from sorted CD4+ and CD8+ cells averaged about 3.4 ug, ranging from roughly 0.17 to 27.4 ug. Healthy donor samples averaged approximately 10 million reads for CD4+ and 11 million to 12 million for CD8+ cells.

In the study, sorted CD4+ and CD8+ blood T cells from patients with severe aplastic anemia and from healthy subjects underwent deep sequencing of TCR repertoires. Ficoll-Paque density gradient centrifugation was used to isolate peripheral blood mononuclear cells. Before DNA was extracted, CD4+ and CD8+ T cells were sorted using either FACS or magnetic beads. Concerning this clonotype: Its antigen is still unknown. Relative to the germline gene, one junction end is altered; a read error may explain this.

TCR beta VDJ combination and CDR3 sequence profiling used genomic DNA as the template. An Illumina HiSeq 2000 was the platform used for TCR repertoire sequencing. In the authors' own workflow: Repertoires were assessed using TRBV/TRBJ rearrangement plots, CDR3 size and DJ length profiles, and Simpson's diversity index. The most abundant DNA sequence in the deep sequencing data was defined as the immunodominant clone. CDR3 amino acid sequences were checked for sharing across subjects and were also compared against the VDJdb database and published repertoires. The raw public reads went through TCRdb reprocessing: fastp at Q25, MiXCR clone calling, in-frame beta chains kept. For every CDR3 protein sequence, its rows merge into one entry that carries the most common genes and DNA. The V and J calls and clone size are TCRdb's, not the authors'. This sample has hundreds of thousands of distinct CDR3 sequences in its table, and about 70% of those were observed once. Approximately 3.9% of the sample goes to the ten largest clones.

Beyond this particular receptor, the publication reports: Patients and healthy controls showed no significant difference in CD8+ Simpson's diversity (P=0.060). Around 27 CD8+ CDR3 sequences were shared between patients and controls but appeared highly expressed in patients and within their immunodominant clones.

The CDR1 and CDR2 encoded by the germline V gene are SGHTA and FQGTGA. There are 13 amino acids in the CDR3, from cysteine to phenylalanine inclusive. The DNA shown is the 39-base CDR3, in frame from base 1. The sequence was obtained from a human donor in good health, serving as a control. This chain joins TRBV7-3 to TRBJ1-2, with the D segment identity uncertain. Input material: sorted CD4+, CD8+, or CD8+CD57+ T cells (not recorded which) from PBMCs. The DNA sequence follows: TGTGCCAGCGGTTACGGCAGGACTTATGGCGACACCTTC. Its product reads: CASGYGRTYGDTF.